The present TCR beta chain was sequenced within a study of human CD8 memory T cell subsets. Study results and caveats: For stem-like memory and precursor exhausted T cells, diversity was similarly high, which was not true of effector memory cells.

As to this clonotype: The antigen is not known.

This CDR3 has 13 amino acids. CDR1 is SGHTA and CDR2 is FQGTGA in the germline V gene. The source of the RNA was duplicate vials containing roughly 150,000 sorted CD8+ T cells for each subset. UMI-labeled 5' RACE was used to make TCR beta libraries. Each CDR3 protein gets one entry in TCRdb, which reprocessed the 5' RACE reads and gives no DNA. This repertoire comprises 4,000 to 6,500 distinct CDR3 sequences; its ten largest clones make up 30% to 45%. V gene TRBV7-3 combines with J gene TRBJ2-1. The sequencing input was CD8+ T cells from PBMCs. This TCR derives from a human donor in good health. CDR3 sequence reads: CASSFGLGNEQFF.